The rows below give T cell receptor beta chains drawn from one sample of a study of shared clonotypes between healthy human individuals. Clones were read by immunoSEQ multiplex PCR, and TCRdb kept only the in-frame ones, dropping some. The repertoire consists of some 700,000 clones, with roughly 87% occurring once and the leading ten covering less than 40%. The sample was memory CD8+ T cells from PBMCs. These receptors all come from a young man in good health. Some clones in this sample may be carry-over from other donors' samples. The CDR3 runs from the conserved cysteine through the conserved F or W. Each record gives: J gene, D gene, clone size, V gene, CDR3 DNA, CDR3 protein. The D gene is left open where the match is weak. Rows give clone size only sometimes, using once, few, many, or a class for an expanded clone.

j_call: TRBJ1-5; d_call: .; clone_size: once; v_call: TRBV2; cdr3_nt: TGTGCCAGCAGGGCCGGGACGGTTTATAGCAATCAGCCCCAGCATTTT; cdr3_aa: CASRAGTVYSNQPQHF
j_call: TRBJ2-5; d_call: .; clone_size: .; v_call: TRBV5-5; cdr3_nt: TGTGCCAGCAGCGTTGGAAGGGGTCAAGAGACCCAGTACTTC; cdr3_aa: CASSVGRGQETQYF
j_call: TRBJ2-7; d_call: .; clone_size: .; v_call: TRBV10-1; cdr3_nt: TGCGCCAGCAGTCCAGGACCTCCGGGCAACGAGCAGTACTTC; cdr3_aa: CASSPGPPGNEQYF
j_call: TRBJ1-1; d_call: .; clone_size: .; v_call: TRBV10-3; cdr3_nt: TGTGCCATCAGTGAGGCGGGTGAAGCTTTCTTT; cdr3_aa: CAISEAGEAFF
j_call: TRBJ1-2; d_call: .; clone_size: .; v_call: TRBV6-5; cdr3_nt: TGTGCCAGCAGTTACTCGGGATATGGCTACACCTTC; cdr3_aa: CASSYSGYGYTF
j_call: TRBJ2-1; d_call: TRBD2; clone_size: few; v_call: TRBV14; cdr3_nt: TGTGCCAGCAGCCACCTAGCGGGGGCCTACAATGAGCAGTTCTTC; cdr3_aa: CASSHLAGAYNEQFF
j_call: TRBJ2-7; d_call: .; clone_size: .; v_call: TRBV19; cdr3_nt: TGTGCCAGTGCCTGGGCTAGCAGTTACGAGCAGTACTTC; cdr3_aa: CASAWASSYEQYF
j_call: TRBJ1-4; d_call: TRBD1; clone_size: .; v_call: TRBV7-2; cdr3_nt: TGTGCCAGCAGCTTACCGTATACAGGGGTTGGCGGTGAAAAACTGTTTTTT; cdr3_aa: CASSLPYTGVGGEKLFF
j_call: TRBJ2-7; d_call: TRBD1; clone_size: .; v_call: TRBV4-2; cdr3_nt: TGTGCCAGCAGCCCGCGGGGGACAGGGCCCCTTAGCTCCTACGAGCAGTACTTC; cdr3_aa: CASSPRGTGPLSSYEQYF
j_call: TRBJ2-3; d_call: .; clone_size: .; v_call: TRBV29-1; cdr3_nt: TGCAGCGCCTTCGGGGGGCGGGTCGATACGCAGTATTTT; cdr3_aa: CSAFGGRVDTQYF
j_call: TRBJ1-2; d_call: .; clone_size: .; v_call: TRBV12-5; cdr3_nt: TGTGCTAGTGGTTTACTACCCGGGTCAGGGCCATTCCCCGAGGGCTACACCTTC; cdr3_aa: CASGLLPGSGPFPEGYTF
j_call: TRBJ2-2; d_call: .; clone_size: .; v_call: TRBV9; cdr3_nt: TGTGCCAGCAGCTGGGACCTCCCGAACACCGGGGAGCTGTTTTTT; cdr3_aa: CASSWDLPNTGELFF
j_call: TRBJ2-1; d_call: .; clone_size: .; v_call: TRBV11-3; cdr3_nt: TGTGCCAGCAGCGCCCGGACAGACGGATACAATGAGCAGTTCTTC; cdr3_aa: CASSARTDGYNEQFF
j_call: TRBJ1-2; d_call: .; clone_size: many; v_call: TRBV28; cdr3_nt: TGTGCCAGCAGTCCACAGGTCATAACTCATGGCTACACCTTC; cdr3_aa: CASSPQVITHGYTF
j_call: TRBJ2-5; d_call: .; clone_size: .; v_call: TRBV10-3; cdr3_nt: TGTGCCATCAGTGAGGGCAGGGTTCAAGAGACCCAGTACTTC; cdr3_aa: CAISEGRVQETQYF
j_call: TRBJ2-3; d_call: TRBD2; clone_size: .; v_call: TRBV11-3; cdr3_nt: TGTGCCAGCAGCCCGCGGACTAGCGGTTTCACAGATACGCAGTATTTT; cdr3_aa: CASSPRTSGFTDTQYF
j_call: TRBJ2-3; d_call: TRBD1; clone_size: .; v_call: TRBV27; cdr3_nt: TGTGCCAGCAGAAGCCGGGACAGGGGGCCGACAGATACGCAGTATTTT; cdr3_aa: CASRSRDRGPTDTQYF
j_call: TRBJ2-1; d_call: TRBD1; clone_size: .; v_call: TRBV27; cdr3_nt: TGTGCCAGCAGTTCAGGGGGAAATGAGCAGTTCTTC; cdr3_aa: CASSSGGNEQFF
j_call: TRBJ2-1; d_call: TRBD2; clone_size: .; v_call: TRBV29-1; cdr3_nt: TGCAGCGTTCAAAGCGGGAGAGGCCACAATGAGCAGTTCTTC; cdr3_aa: CSVQSGRGHNEQFF
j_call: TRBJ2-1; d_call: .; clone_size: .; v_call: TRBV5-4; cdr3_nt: TGTGCCAGCAGCTTGGGTCTAGAAAATGAGCAGTTCTTC; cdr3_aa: CASSLGLENEQFF
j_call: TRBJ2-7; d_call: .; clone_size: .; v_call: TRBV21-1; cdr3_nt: TGTGCCAGCAGCAAAGGGGGGGACTGCCCCACCTCCTACGAGCAGTACTTC; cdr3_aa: CASSKGGDCPTSYEQYF
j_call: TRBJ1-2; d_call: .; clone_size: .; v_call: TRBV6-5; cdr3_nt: TGTGCCAGCAGTTACTCCAGGGGAGGCTACACCTTC; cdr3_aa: CASSYSRGGYTF
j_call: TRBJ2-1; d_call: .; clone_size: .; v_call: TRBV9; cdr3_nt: TGTGCCAGCAGCGACCGAATAGTCCCAGGAGAAAATGAGCAGTTCTTC; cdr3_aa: CASSDRIVPGENEQFF
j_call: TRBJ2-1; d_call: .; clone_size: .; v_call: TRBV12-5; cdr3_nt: TGTGCTAGTGGTACCTCCGGGACAACCTACAATGAGCAGTTCTTC; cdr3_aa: CASGTSGTTYNEQFF
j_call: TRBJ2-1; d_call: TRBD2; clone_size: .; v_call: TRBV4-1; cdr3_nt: TGCGCCAGCAGACTACTAGCGGGTCCAAGCTCCTACAATGAGCAGTTCTTC; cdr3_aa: CASRLLAGPSSYNEQFF
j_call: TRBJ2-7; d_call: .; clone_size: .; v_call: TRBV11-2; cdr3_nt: TGTGCCAGCAGCTTAGAGGCAAGCAGGGGCTACGAGCAGTACTTC; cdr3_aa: CASSLEASRGYEQYF
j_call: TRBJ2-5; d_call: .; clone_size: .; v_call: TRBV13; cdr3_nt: TGTGCCAGCAGCTCCGGGATAAAGGGTTCCGAGACCCAGTACTTC; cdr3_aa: CASSSGIKGSETQYF
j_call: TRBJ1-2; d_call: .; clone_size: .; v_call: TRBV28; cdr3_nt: TGTGCCAGCAGTTTAGTCCTCGGTGAGACTCTACCAATCTATGGCTACACCTTC; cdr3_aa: CASSLVLGETLPIYGYTF
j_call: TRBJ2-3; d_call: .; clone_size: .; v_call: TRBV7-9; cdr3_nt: TGTGCCAGCAACCCCACGTCGGCGATTTACACAGATACGCAGTATTTT; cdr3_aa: CASNPTSAIYTDTQYF
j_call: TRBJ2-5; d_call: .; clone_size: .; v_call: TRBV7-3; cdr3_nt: TGTGCCAGCAGCTCCGCGGGACAAGAGACCCAGTACTTC; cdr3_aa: CASSSAGQETQYF
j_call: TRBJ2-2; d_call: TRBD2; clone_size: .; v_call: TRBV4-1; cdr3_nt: TGCGCCAGCAGCCCTCGGACTAGCGGGAGTACACGGGAGCTGTTTTTT; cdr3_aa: CASSPRTSGSTRELFF